Sequencing of this T cell receptor beta chain was carried out in a study of shared clonotypes between healthy human individuals (dated by TCRdb to the early 2020s). As for the study more broadly: The cohort comprised a couple of women and a few men aged 18 to 49 years. For each donor, CD4 naive and CD4 memory were each given three plates, CD8 naive was given two plates, and CD8 memory was given one plate. Blood TCR repertoires of several healthy adults were deeply sequenced to estimate repertoire size and the extent of clonotype sharing between individuals. To increase sequencing depth and limit assay-specific biases, different laboratories used diverse techniques to prepare libraries and sequence TCR repertoires. Each donor's leukapheresis produced roughly between about 0.9 and 9.5 billion PBMCs. Summary of the overall study and its limitations: Because the study included a small number of donors, the genetic and exposure-history diversity represented was limited. Pairwise subsampling led to the expectation that sequencing depth would affect the degree of clonotype sharing among donors. Compared with non-shared clonotypes, clonotypes shared by all four sorted-subset donors had higher generation probabilities. Naive subsets generally had larger estimated clonotype richness than memory subsets. About 5% of naive CD4, 3.5% of naive CD8, approximately 2% of memory CD4, and approximately 0.4% of memory CD8 clonotypes were shared across several donors. Sampling was restricted to blood, and TCR repertoires in tissues likely differ from the TCR repertoires found in blood. Incomplete sequencing was indicated by rarefaction of sorted-subset datasets, despite the large sequencing depth.

A word on this clone: Its antigen has not been determined. No much larger clonotype is one base removed from it; base qualities were not supplied.

The donors were healthy, HIV-negative adults with no recently reported acute infections or vaccinations. Every donor was a Caucasian adult residing in Nashville, Tennessee, USA. CD4+ T cells were enriched by magnetic negative selection, after which naive cells were positively selected on CD45RA and the negative fraction was taken as the memory subset. After blood collection by leukapheresis, PBMCs were isolated using Ficoll-Histopaque density gradient centrifugation and then cryopreserved in the vapor phase of liquid nitrogen. Analytical flow cytometry was used to check the purity and quantity of every magnetically sorted T cell population. From each sorted fraction, genomic DNA was isolated and quantified by UV absorbance on a Nanodrop 2000c. TCR CDR3 regions were amplified from genomic DNA by multiplex PCR using the deep immunoSEQ assay. For each cell subset, the extracted genomic DNA was distributed evenly across all wells of several immunoSEQ 96-well plates, and each plate served as one replicate. For sorted subsets, each replicate PCR was loaded with about 0.2 ug genomic DNA, equivalent to some 31,000 T cell genomes. The purified libraries were quantified using a Qubit 3.0 fluorometer, sized with a Bioanalyzer 2100, and then quantified again using the KAPA Library Quantification kit. Every immunoSEQ 96-well plate was sequenced on a separate single-read 150-cycle Illumina NextSeq 550 flow cell. From the authors' description of their analysis: Because the immunoSEQ output held only junctional sequences and lacked quality scores, the filtering could not match the filtering applied to full-length reads. To assign V/J genes and CDR3, sequences were annotated using PyIR, a Python wrapper for IgBLAST v1.9, with IMGT germline references. Any read was removed if the V/J assignment was weak (E-value above 1e-6), the CDR3 was missing, or the read contained stop codons, out-of-frame junctions, or ambiguous translated residues. A V3J clonotype was defined by an identical inferred V gene, J gene, and CDR3 amino acid sequence. To compute the percentage overlap between repertoires, the number of shared unique clonotypes was divided by the size of the smaller repertoire. Three approaches were used to assess repertoire richness: RTK rarefaction, the Chao1 estimator, and Recon v2.1 estimates of unobserved clonotypes. OLGA was used to compute generation probabilities for all TCRbeta clonotypes that the gDNA method yielded from a handful of donors. TCRdb obtained this table from immuneACCESS and retained in-frame rearrangements with V and J assigned. These tables miss some clones; where compared with another copy, unresolved V genes account for less than half of the shortfall, and the remainder is unexplained. The V and J calls and the clone size are those of that table, but D and trimming were determined from the DNA. The sample includes over a million clones, with around 78% observed a single time. The ten largest account for roughly 0.55% of the sample.

Trimming removed 0 bases from V and 2 bases from J, leaving 12 bases between the germline ends. For CDR1 and CDR2, the germline V gene lists SGHRS and YFSETQ. The CDR3 runs 15 amino acids, cysteine and phenylalanine included. Of all the DNA, just the CDR3 is kept, 45 bases in frame from base 1. The chain uses TRBV5-1 and TRBJ2-7, with the D gene not confidently named. This TCR was recovered from a man younger than 35 in good health. Some clones in this sample may be carry-over from other donors' samples. Sequences were obtained from memory CD4+ T cells from PBMCs. The meaning of the sample's cell subset or site label: CD45RA-negative fraction. The bases read TGCGCCAGCAGCTTGGTAGGGCGCCAGCCCTACGAGCAGTACTTC. It translates as CASSLVGRQPYEQYF.